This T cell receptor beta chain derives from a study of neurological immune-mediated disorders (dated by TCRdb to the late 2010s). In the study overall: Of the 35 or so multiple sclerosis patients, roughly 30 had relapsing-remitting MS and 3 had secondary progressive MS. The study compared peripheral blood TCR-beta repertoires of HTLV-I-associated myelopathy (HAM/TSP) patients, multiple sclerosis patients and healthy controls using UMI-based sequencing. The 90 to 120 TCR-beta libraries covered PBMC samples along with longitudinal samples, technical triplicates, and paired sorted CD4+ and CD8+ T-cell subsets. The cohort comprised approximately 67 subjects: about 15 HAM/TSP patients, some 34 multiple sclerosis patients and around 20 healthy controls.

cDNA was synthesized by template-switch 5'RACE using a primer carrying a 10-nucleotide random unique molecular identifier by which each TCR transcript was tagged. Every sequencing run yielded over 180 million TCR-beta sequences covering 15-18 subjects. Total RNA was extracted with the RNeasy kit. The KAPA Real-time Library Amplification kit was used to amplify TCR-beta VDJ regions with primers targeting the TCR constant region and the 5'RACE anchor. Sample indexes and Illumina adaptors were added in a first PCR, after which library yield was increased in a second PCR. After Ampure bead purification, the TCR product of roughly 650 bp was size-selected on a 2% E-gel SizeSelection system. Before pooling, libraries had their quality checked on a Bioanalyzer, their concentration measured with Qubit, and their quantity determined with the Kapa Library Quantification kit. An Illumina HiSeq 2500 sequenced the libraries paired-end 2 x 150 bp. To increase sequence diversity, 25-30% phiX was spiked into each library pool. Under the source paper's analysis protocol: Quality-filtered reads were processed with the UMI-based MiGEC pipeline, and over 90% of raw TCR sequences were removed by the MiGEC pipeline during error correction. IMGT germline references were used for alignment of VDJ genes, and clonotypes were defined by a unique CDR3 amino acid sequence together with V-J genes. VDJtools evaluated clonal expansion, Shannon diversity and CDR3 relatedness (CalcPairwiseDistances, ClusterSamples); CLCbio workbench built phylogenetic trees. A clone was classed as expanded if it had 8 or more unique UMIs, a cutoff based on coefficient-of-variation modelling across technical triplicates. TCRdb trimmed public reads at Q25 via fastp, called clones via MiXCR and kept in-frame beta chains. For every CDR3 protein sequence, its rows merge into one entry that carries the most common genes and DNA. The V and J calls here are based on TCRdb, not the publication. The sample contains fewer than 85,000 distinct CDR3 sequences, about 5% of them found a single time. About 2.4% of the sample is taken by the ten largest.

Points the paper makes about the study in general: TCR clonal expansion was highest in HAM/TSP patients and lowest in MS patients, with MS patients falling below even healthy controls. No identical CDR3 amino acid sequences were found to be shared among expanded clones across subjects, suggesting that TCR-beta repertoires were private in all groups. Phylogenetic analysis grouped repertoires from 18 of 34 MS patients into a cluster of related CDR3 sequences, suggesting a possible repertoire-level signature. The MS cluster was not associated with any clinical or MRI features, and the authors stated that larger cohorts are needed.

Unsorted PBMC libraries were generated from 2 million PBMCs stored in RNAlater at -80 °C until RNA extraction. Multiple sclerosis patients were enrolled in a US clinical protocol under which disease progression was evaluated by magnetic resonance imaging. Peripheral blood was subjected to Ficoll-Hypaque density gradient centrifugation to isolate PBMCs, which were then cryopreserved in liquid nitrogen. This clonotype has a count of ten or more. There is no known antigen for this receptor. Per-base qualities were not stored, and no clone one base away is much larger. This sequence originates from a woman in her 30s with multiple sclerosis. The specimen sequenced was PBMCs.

For the CDR3, the sequence is CSAEGPEGGDGYTF. In nucleotides, the sequence is TGCAGTGCTGAGGGTCCTGAGGGTGGGGATGGCTACACCTTC. The chain uses TRBV20-1 and TRBJ1-2, with the D segment identity uncertain. A distance of 19 bases separates the germline ends of V and J, which lose 5 bases and 6 bases respectively. Including the terminal cysteine and phenylalanine, the CDR3 comprises 14 residues. The DNA shown is the 42-base CDR3, in frame from base 1. CDR1 DFQATT and CDR2 SNEGSKA are derived from the germline V gene (reference sequence).